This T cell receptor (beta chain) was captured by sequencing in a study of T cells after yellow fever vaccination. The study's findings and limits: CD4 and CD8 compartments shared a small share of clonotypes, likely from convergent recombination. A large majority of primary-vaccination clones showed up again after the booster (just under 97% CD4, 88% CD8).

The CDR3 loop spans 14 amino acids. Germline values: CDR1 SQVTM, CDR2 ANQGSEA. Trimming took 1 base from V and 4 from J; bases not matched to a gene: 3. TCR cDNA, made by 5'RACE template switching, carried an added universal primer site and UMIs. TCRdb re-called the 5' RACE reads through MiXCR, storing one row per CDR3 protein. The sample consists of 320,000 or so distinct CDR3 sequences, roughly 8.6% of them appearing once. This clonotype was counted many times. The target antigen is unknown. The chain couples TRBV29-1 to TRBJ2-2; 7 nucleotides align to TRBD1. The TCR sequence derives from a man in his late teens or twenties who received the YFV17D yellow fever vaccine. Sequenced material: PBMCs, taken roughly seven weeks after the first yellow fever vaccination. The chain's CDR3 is CSVEAHRGTGELFF. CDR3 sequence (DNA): TGCAGCGTTGAAGCGCACAGGGGCACCGGGGAGCTGTTTTTT.